The clone carrying this T cell receptor beta chain was counted many times. Its target is unknown. The entry originates in a study of T-cell reconstitution after alpha-beta-depleted transplantation in children. Study conclusions and caveats: Recipient T cells and thymic progenitors that survived were the source of the high TCRbeta diversity seen at day 60 in some patients. In patients about two months after transplant, alpha-beta T cells reportedly arose from several hundred expanded graft clones. T-cell numbers and diversity one year post-transplant derived largely from freshly generated T cells.

The library targeted TCRbeta and was prepared with unique molecular identifiers. MiXCR was run by TCRdb on the PCR reads, yielding one entry per CDR3 protein. This sample yields around 300,000 distinct CDR3 sequences, of which around 20% are seen a single time; approximately 9.9% belongs to the top ten. V gave up 0 bases and J gave up 6 bases, with 4 bases separating them. Germline V gene data show CDR1 as SGHRS and CDR2 as YFSETQ. The length of the CDR3 is 11 residues. This sequence joins TRBV5-1 and TRBJ2-7; D is ambiguous. This TCR came from a male patient between 10 and 17 years old who had a stem cell transplant for acute lymphoblastic leukemia, so the T cells may come from the graft donor. The sequenced sample was PBMCs, mostly from graft donor cells, obtained 180 days after TCRalphabeta/CD19-depleted stem cell transplant. The CDR3, as DNA: TGCGCCAGCAGCTTGGGACCCGAGCAGTACTTC. Its translation: CASSLGPEQYF.